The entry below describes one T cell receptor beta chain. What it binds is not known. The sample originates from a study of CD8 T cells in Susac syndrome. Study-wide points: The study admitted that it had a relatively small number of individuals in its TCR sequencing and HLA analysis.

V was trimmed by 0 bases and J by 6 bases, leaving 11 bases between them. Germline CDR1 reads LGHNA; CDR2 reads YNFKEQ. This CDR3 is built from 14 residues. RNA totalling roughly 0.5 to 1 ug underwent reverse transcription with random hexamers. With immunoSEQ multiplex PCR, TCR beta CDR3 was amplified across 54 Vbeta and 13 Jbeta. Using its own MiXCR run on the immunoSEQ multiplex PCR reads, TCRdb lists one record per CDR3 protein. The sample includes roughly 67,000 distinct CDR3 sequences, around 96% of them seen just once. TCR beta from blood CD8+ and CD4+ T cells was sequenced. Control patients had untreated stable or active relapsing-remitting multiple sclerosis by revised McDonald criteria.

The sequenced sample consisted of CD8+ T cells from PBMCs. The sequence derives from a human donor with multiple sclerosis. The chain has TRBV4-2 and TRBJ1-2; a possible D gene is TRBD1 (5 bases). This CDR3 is CASSQEETGHGYTF. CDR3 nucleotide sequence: TGTGCCAGCAGCCAAGAAGAAACGGGGCATGGCTACACCTTC.